The clone carrying this T cell receptor beta chain was observed once. The target antigen is unknown. These data belong to a study of shared clonotypes between healthy human individuals. Study-wide results and caveats: In contrast to clonotypes shared by all four donors, non-shared clonotypes had lower generation probabilities.

The naive CD8 fraction comprised CD45RO-negative cells positively selected for CCR7 and excluded terminally differentiated effector memory CD45RA+ cells. Each of the donors was a healthy adult who was HIV-negative and had not had a recent acute infection or vaccination. Here immunoSEQ multiplex PCR was the method, and the copy in TCRdb shows in-frame clones only, minus some. Here the sample spans some 740,000 clones, more than 85% being singletons. Per the germline V gene, CDR1 is MDHEN and CDR2 is SYDVKM. The CDR3 covers 13 residues. V lost 7 bases and J 3 bases, leaving 10 bases between the germline ends.

This sequence joins TRBV28 and TRBJ2-1, with D possibly TRBD2 on 5 matching bases. The TCR comes from a man younger than 45 in good health. Material: naive CD8+ T cells sorted from blood. The CDR3 sequence is CASNAGHYNEQFF. CDR3 nucleotide sequence: TGTGCCAGCAATGCGGGTCACTACAATGAGCAGTTCTTC.